These 4 T cell receptor beta chains originate from one sample sequenced in a study of T cells after posttransplantation cyclophosphamide listed by TCRdb under 2016. The method was the immunoSEQ multiplex PCR assay. Entries here come from immuneACCESS through TCRdb and include only in-frame sequences with V and J called. Some clones fail to appear in such tables; in the studies checked, an unresolved V gene covers under half of the shortfall, and the cause of the remainder is unknown. The sample includes 25,000 to 30,000 clones, with more than 80% observed a single time. In total, the top ten clones hold roughly 3.3% of the sample. Sequenced: PBMCs. The receptors derive from a man aged 50-60 years.

The V gene is TRBV5-1, the J gene TRBJ2-2; D is perhaps TRBD2 (5 bases). The CDR3 loop spans 14 amino acids. Germline-derived CDR1 and CDR2 are SGHRS and YFSETQ. V was trimmed by 6 bases and J by 5 bases, leaving 14 bases between them. The CDR3 reads CASIFSPGTGELFF. The CDR3 DNA is TGCGCCAGCATATTCAGTCCGGGGACCGGGGAGCTGTTTTTT.

The chain links TRBV28 to TRBJ2-2, with 13 bases lining up with TRBD2. The CDR3 consists of 15 residues. Germline V gene sequence: CDR1 MDHEN, CDR2 SYDVKM. V was pared by 6 bases and J by 10 bases, with 8 bases of the junction left unmatched. CDR3 coding DNA: TGTGCCAGCAGCCCGACTAGCGGGGGGCTTCCGGAGCTGTTTTTT. Translated, it gives CASSPTSGGLPELFF.

The chain is built from TRBV5-6 and TRBJ2-3, with D perhaps TRBD2 (7 bases). Trimming removed 7 bases at V and 5 bases at J, with 20 bases between. CDR1 is SGHDT and CDR2 is YYEEEE in the germline V gene. The CDR3 runs to 15 residues. CDR3 DNA sequence: TGTGCCAGCGGGGCGGGGGCAGGTTTAAGAGATACGCAGTATTTT. Its translation: CASGAGAGLRDTQYF.

The chain joins TRBV29-1 to TRBJ1-5; tentatively, D is TRBD1 (6 bases). This CDR3 region has 13 residues. Trimming pared 5 bases from V and 12 bases from J, leaving 20 bases between. Germline V gene data show CDR1 as SQVTM and CDR2 as ANQGSEA. The CDR3 protein is CSVCRDMYPLQHF. DNA for the CDR3: TGCAGCGTTTGCCGGGACATGTATCCTCTCCAGCATTTT.